This record concerns one T cell receptor beta chain sequence. The data were obtained in a study of blood T cell repertoires in COVID-19. Study-wide context: Spain, Italy and the United States supplied samples that represented acute and convalescent COVID-19.

Authors' data handling: Amplification with reference gene primers provided the estimates of nucleated cell counts. The data were produced by immunoSEQ multiplex PCR, yet TCRdb's version contains in-frame clones alone and is incomplete. That table is the source of V, J and clone size, and D and trimming were worked out from the DNA. The sample consists of 60,000 to 70,000 clones, roughly 84% of them appearing once. This CDR3 contains 13 residues. Trimming took off 4 bases at V and 3 bases at J, with 9 bases between the two ends. CDR1 is SNHLY, CDR2 FYNNEI, per germline. What was sequenced was peripheral blood. The receptor was derived from a man in his fifties or sixties with active COVID-19. The J gene is TRBJ1-1, the V gene TRBV2; D is unclear. This CDR3 reads CASSVTADTEAFF. In DNA, the CDR3 is TGTGCCAGCAGTGTTACGGCGGACACTGAAGCTTTCTTT.